The 28 T cell receptor beta chains below come from one sample, sequenced in a study of blood T cell repertoires in COVID-19. Sequencing was performed with immunoSEQ multiplex PCR; in TCRdb, only in-frame clones are kept and a portion is missing. The data hold over 85,000 clones, with 75% to 85% observed a single time. Material: peripheral blood. The source is a woman aged 55-69 years with acute or convalescent COVID-19.

The chain recombines TRBV7-9 with TRBJ1-2, with TRBD1 matching 7 bases. CDR1 is SEHNR and CDR2 is FQNEAQ in the germline V gene (reference sequence). The CDR3 runs to 13 residues. After removal of 5 bases from V and 3 bases from J, the junction contained 3 bases not matched to a gene. DNA of the CDR3: TGTGCCAGCAGCGTGGGACAGTACTATGGCTACACCTTC. It codes for CASSVGQYYGYTF.

The V call is TRBV3-1 (or the pseudogene TRBV3-2), the J call TRBJ1-2; no firm D call. V shed 0 bases and J shed 7 bases, with 9 bases lying between them. The CDR3 runs to 13 residues. Germline V gene lookup returns CDR1 LGHDT and CDR2 YNNKEL (reference sequence). The CDR3 sequence is CASSQDSRVGYTF. The CDR3 coding sequence is TGTGCCAGCAGCCAAGATTCCCGGGTTGGCTACACCTTC.

Remarks on this clone: Different DNA sequences within this sample yield the same CDR3. V usage is TRBV19 and J usage is TRBJ2-3, with 10 bases that match TRBD2. J lost 1 base, V lost 2 bases, and 0 bases had no gene match. The germline V gene encodes CDR1 LNHDA and CDR2 SQIVND (reference sequence). The CDR3 is 15 amino acids. The CDR3 sequence: CASSILAGGTDTQYF. CDR3 DNA sequence: TGTGCCAGTAGTATACTAGCGGGGGGCACAGATACGCAGTATTTT.

The rearrangement uses TRBV4-2 and TRBJ2-1; TRBD1 matches at 10 bases. The ends lost 8 bases at V and 6 bases at J; junction bases unmatched: 7. In germline, CDR1 is LGHNA, CDR2 YNFKEQ. There are 14 residues in the CDR3. CDR3 DNA sequence: TGTGCCAGCGCCGGGACAGGGGTCGGCAATGAGCAGTTCTTC. Amino acid sequence: CASAGTGVGNEQFF.

This clone was picked up a small number of times. This chain links TRBV7-9 with TRBJ2-1, with D possibly being TRBD1 (6 bases). This CDR3 spans 16 amino acids. CDR1 is SEHNR, CDR2 FQNEAQ, per germline (reference sequence). V lost 4 bases to trimming and J lost 2 bases, with 15 bases between them. In nucleotides, the CDR3 is TGTGCCAGCAGCTCACAGGGTCAGCGGACCTACAATGAGCAGTTCTTC. Translated: CASSSQGQRTYNEQFF.

The rearrangement joins TRBV10-3 to TRBJ2-3, with 11 bases aligning to TRBD2. V was pared by 2 bases and J by 5 bases, with 9 bases of the junction left unmatched. In germline, CDR1 is ENHRY, CDR2 SYGVKD. CDR3 length equals 17 residues. The CDR3 here is CAISEPGPSGGIDTQYF. As DNA, the CDR3 is TGTGCCATCAGTGAGCCGGGACCTAGCGGGGGGATAGATACGCAGTATTTT.

The DNA of the CDR3 is TGTGCCAGCAGCCATTCAGCGGGTATACAAGAGACCCAGTACTTC. Encoded protein: CASSHSAGIQETQYF. The chain carries TRBV3-1 (or the pseudogene TRBV3-2) and TRBJ2-5; D may be TRBD2 (6 bases). The germline CDR1 and CDR2 sequences are LGHDT and YNNKEL (reference sequence). The CDR3 extends over 15 amino acids. The V gene lost 3 bases and the J gene lost 2 bases, with 13 bases spanning the gap.

This chain links TRBV27 with TRBJ1-1; D is undetermined. Trimming removed 3 bases from V and 1 base from J, with 6 bases in between. Germline-derived CDR1 and CDR2 are MNHEY and SMNVEV (reference sequence). This CDR3 comprises 13 residues. The CDR3 sequence: CASSFPGNTEAFF. Here the CDR3 DNA reads TGTGCCAGCAGTTTCCCGGGGAACACTGAAGCTTTCTTT.

The chain links TRBV15 to TRBJ1-4; the match to TRBD1 covers 9 bases. Looked up from germline, CDR1 is LNHNV and CDR2 is YYDKDF (reference sequence). The V segment lost 9 bases and the J segment 6 bases; nucleotides outside the gene matches: 8. The CDR3 sequence is 14 residues long. The CDR3 spells CATGRQGVHEKLFF. The CDR3 nucleotides are TGTGCCACTGGACGACAGGGGGTTCATGAAAAACTGTTTTTT.

The chain employs TRBV28 and TRBJ1-2; weak D call: TRBD1 (5 bases). V lost 6 bases and J lost 4, with 18 bases in between. Germline assignment: CDR1 MDHEN and CDR2 SYDVKM. This CDR3 spans 15 amino acids. CDR3 residues: CASSPPGGSGYGYTF. CDR3 bases: TGTGCCAGCAGCCCCCCCGGGGGGTCGGGCTATGGCTACACCTTC.

The chain is built from TRBV6-1 and TRBJ2-5, with D possibly TRBD2 on 5 matching bases. V lost 0 bases and J 4 bases, leaving 18 bases between the germline ends. This CDR3 contains 17 residues. Germline V gene lookup returns CDR1 MNHNS and CDR2 SASEGT. CDR3 sequence reads: CASSEALGGIATETQYF. In nucleotides, the CDR3 is TGTGCCAGCAGTGAAGCGCTCGGAGGAATAGCGACAGAGACCCAGTACTTC.

V usage is TRBV9 and J usage is TRBJ2-2; tentative D call: TRBD1 (6 bases). Germline loops: CDR1 SGDLS, CDR2 YYNGEE. V lost 1 base, J lost 4 bases, and 14 bases lay in between. The CDR3 extends over 16 amino acids. CDR3 coding DNA: TGTGCCAGCAGCGTAAACAGGGAAGTCTTCACCGGGGAGCTGTTTTTT. This gives the protein CASSVNREVFTGELFF.

This chain links TRBV27 with TRBJ2-7; 7 nucleotides match TRBD1. The CDR3 has 15 amino acids. V lost 4 bases, J lost 6 bases, and 12 bases stayed unmatched. Looked up from germline, CDR1 is MNHEY and CDR2 is SMNVEV (reference sequence). Here the CDR3 DNA reads TGTGCCAGCAGTTCCTCGGGACAGCCCTATTCCGAGCAGTACTTC. The encoded protein is CASSSSGQPYSEQYF.

This rearrangement joins TRBV2 to TRBJ1-6, with 11 bases lining up with TRBD1. J lost 9 bases, V lost 1 base, and 5 bases had no gene match. The CDR3 loop spans 16 amino acids. The germline CDR1 and CDR2 sequences are SNHLY and FYNNEI. For the CDR3, the DNA is TGTGCCAGCAGTGAAGGAGGGACAGGGGGTGGTTCACCCCTCCACTTT. Amino acid sequence: CASSEGGTGGGSPLHF.

This chain links TRBV19 with TRBJ2-2; D unclear. Germline CDR1 reads LNHDA; CDR2 reads SQIVND (reference sequence). The germline V and J ends were trimmed by 1 base and 5 bases, with 11 bases remaining between them. The CDR3 contains 15 residues. Here the CDR3 DNA reads TGTGCCAGTAGTATAGTGGCCAGTAAGACCGGGGAGCTGTTTTTT. This sequence encodes CASSIVASKTGELFF.

This rearrangement joins TRBV3-1 (or the pseudogene TRBV3-2) to TRBJ1-2, with D maybe TRBD1 (6 bases). Trimming shortened V by 5 bases and J by 4 bases, and 20 bases separated the two germline ends. This CDR3 contains 16 residues. Germline assignment: CDR1 LGHDT and CDR2 YNNKEL (reference sequence). As DNA, the CDR3 is TGTGCCAGCAGCTACCCCGTACAGGGCGGAAGCTATGGCTACACCTTC. Residues: CASSYPVQGGSYGYTF.

The chain links TRBV7-2 to TRBJ2-7; D possibly corresponds to TRBD1 (5 bases). Germline V CDR1 and CDR2: SGHTA, FQGNSA. There are 13 residues in the CDR3. V was shortened by 6 bases and J by 0 bases, with 9 bases between the two germline ends. CDR3 amino acids: CASRDSGSYEQYF. CDR3 sequence (DNA): TGTGCCAGCAGAGACAGTGGCTCCTACGAGCAGTACTTC.

The V gene is TRBV3-1 (or the pseudogene TRBV3-2), the J gene TRBJ1-3; 8 bases line up with TRBD1. V was clipped by 8 bases and J by 4 bases; unmatched bases: 7. Germline V CDR1 and CDR2: LGHDT, YNNKEL (reference sequence). CDR3 length: 14 amino acids. The CDR3 region is CASWSRTGGNTIYF. CDR3 DNA: TGTGCCAGCTGGTCTCGGACAGGGGGAAACACCATATATTTT.

The chain has TRBV11-1 and TRBJ1-1, with 7 bases matching TRBD1. The V segment lost 3 bases and the J segment 2 bases; nucleotides outside the gene matches: 3. Germline loops: CDR1 SGHAT, CDR2 FQDESV (reference sequence). This CDR3 contains 14 residues. The CDR3, as DNA: TGTGCCAGCAGCTTCAGGGGGAGCAACACTGAAGCTTTCTTT. It yields the protein CASSFRGSNTEAFF.

The chain uses TRBV7-6 and TRBJ2-1; TRBD1 aligns across 10 bases. The V gene end was trimmed by 5 bases and the J gene end by 5 bases; junction bases not matched to a gene: 9. The germline gives CDR1 SGHVS, CDR2 FNYEAQ. This CDR3 spans 16 amino acids. The DNA for the CDR3 is TGTGCCAGCAGCAGGCGGACAGGGGGGCTTAACAATGAGCAGTTCTTC. Translating gives CASSRRTGGLNNEQFF.

V is TRBV9 and J is TRBJ2-5, with 12 positions matching TRBD2. CDR3 length: 16 amino acids. J was trimmed by 5 bases and V by 4 bases; bases with no gene match: 9. Looked up from germline, CDR1 is SGDLS and CDR2 is YYNGEE. The DNA for the CDR3 is TGTGCCAGCAGCCGAGCTAGCGGGGGGGCAGGGGAGACCCAGTACTTC. This codes for CASSRASGGAGETQYF.

The V and J genes are TRBV15 and TRBJ1-1, with 7 bases aligning to TRBD1. The CDR3 spans 15 residues. The V gene end was trimmed by 5 bases and the J gene end by 1 base; junction bases not matched to a gene: 7. Germline-derived CDR1 and CDR2 are LNHNV and YYDKDF (reference sequence). CDR3 amino acids: CATSPLRGANTEAFF. The DNA of the CDR3 is TGTGCCACCAGCCCACTCAGGGGGGCGAACACTGAAGCTTTCTTT.

The V and J genes are TRBV14 and TRBJ2-3; 7 bases match TRBD2. Trimming took 5 bases from V and 1 from J; bases not matched to a gene: 3. The CDR3 spans 14 residues. CDR1 is SGHDN, CDR2 FVKESK, per germline. The CDR3 DNA sequence: TGTGCCAGCAGCGGGGGGGTTGGCACAGATACGCAGTATTTT. Its protein is CASSGGVGTDTQYF.

The gene calls are TRBV7-7 and TRBJ2-2, with 8 bases that match TRBD2. V dropped 8 bases and J dropped 2; count of bases not matched to a gene: 10. CDR3 length: 16 residues. Per germline, CDR1 SSHAT and CDR2 FNYEAQ (reference sequence). CDR3 in DNA: TGTGCCAGCGGACGGAGCGGGGGCCCTAACACCGGGGAGCTGTTTTTT. Translated, it gives CASGRSGGPNTGELFF.

The chain couples TRBV12-3 or TRBV12-4 to TRBJ1-4; D unclear. CDR3 length equals 11 residues. The V end was cut by 6 bases, the J end by 6 bases, with 5 bases between. CDR3 nucleotide sequence: TGTGCCAGCAGCTTCGATGAAAAACTGTTTTTT. Translated: CASSFDEKLFF.

The V gene is TRBV25-1, the J gene TRBJ1-6; 9 bases fit TRBD1. The CDR3 is 16 amino acids. CDR1 and CDR2 from the germline V gene are MGHDK and SYGVNS. V dropped 8 bases and J dropped 7; count of bases not matched to a gene: 12. The CDR3 region has the DNA TGTGCCAGCTCTGAGGTACCCGGGACAGGGAATTCACCCCTCCACTTT. Translating gives CASSEVPGTGNSPLHF.

This clone was observed a few times. The gene calls are TRBV19 and TRBJ1-2; 10 nucleotides agree with TRBD1. V gave up 5 bases and J gave up 4 bases; unmatched junction bases: 10. The CDR3 is 16 amino acids. The germline V gene has CDR1 LNHDA and CDR2 SQIVND (reference sequence). The CDR3 here is CASSGADRGHVYGYTF. Written as DNA, the CDR3 is TGTGCCAGTAGTGGAGCAGACAGGGGGCACGTCTATGGCTACACCTTC.

V gene TRBV6-5 combines with J gene TRBJ2-3; D gene ambiguous. The germline CDR1 and CDR2 sequences are MNHEY and SVGAGI. This CDR3 spans 14 amino acids. Trimming took off 5 bases at V and 0 bases at J, with 9 bases between the two ends. The CDR3 nucleotides are TGTGCCAGCAGTATGCGGAGTAGCACAGATACGCAGTATTTT. Residues: CASSMRSSTDTQYF.